The present TCR beta chain was sequenced within a study of blood T cell repertoires in COVID-19. The wider study: T cells, B-cell-depleted T cells, or PBMCs supplied cDNA or gDNA.

The CDR3 length is 14 residues. The germline CDR1 and CDR2 sequences are LGHDT and YNNKEL (reference sequence). Trimming cost V 1 base and J 14 bases; bases outside gene matches: 10. This clone was recorded only once. Methods used by the authors: Estimated nucleated cell counts came from reference gene primer amplification. Sequencing used immunoSEQ multiplex PCR; TCRdb keeps in-frame clones, though not all of them. The V and J calls and clone size come from that table; D and trimming were worked out from the DNA. Of some 350,000 clones listed, roughly 86% are singletons. Two negative PCRs, clearance, or symptom resolution characterized the recovered Cohort 3 donors.

Sequences were obtained from PBMCs or T cells enriched from blood (not recorded which). This sequence joins TRBV3-1 (or the pseudogene TRBV3-2) and TRBJ1-4; 7 nucleotides agree with TRBD1. The TCR comes from a woman aged 25 to 39 who had recovered from COVID-19. The CDR3 spells CASSQGGLGTELFF. As DNA, the CDR3 is TGTGCCAGCAGCCAAGGTGGTCTCGGGACAGAGCTGTTTTTT.